Listed below are T cell receptor beta chains from one sample, sequenced in a study of response to subunit inactivated influenza vaccine. TCRdb re-called the RT-PCR reads with MiXCR, one entry per CDR3 protein. This sample has about 530,000 distinct CDR3 sequences, with 12% found just once. Sequenced here: PBMCs from blood, sampled on the day of vaccination. The receptors originated from a middle-aged man who received an inactivated influenza vaccine. Both conserved end residues are part of each CDR3. A D gene is named only where the DNA matches it firmly. Clone size is stated in some rows and not others, as once, few, many or a class when expanded.

many,TRBV10-2,TRBJ2-7,TRBD2,TGCGCCAGCAGTACCGGGACTAGCGGCATCAAGCAGTACTTC,CASSTGTSGIKQYF
-,TRBV5-1,TRBJ2-1,TRBD2,TGCGCCAGCAGCTTGGTTACATACCGCCTAGCGGTTCAAGGCAATGAGCAGTTCTTC,CASSLVTYRLAVQGNEQFF
few,TRBV29-1,TRBJ2-1,TRBD2,TGCAGCGTTGCGGGACTAGCGGCTAGCGATGAGCAGTTCTTC,CSVAGLAASDEQFF
many,TRBV12-3/TRBV12-4,TRBJ1-4,TRBD1,TGTGCCAGCAGTTCGACAGGGAGTCGCGAAAAACTGTTTTTT,CASSSTGSREKLFF
few,TRBV9,TRBJ1-2,-,TGTGCCAGCTCCGTGGACGCGGGAGGCGATGGCTACACCTTC,CASSVDAGGDGYTF
few,TRBV10-3,TRBJ2-2,-,TGTGCCATCATGAGGGATGGCACCGGGGAGCTGTTTTTT,CAIMRDGTGELFF
-,TRBV5-1,TRBJ1-1,TRBD1,TGCGCCAGCACCATGGCAGGGGGCATGAACACTGAAGCTTTCTTT,CASTMAGGMNTEAFF
many,TRBV28,TRBJ1-5,TRBD1,TGTGCCAGCAGAGAACCGGGACAGGGCTATCAGCCCCAGCATTTT,CASREPGQGYQPQHF
-,TRBV6-2/TRBV6-3,TRBJ1-2,-,TGTGCCAGCAGTGCCTTGCTACATTCTGGCTACACCTTC,CASSALLHSGYTF
-,TRBV4-1,TRBJ1-3,-,TGCGCCAGCAGCCAAGATACCAGGCCGGCAGGCGGAAACACCATATATTTT,CASSQDTRPAGGNTIYF
few,TRBV28,TRBJ1-6,TRBD1,TGTGCCAGCAGTCCCTGGACAGGAAATCCACCCCTCCACTTT,CASSPWTGNPPLHF
few,TRBV20-1,TRBJ2-3,TRBD2,TGCAGTGCTAGAGGGGGACTAGCCACCTGGGATACGCAGTATTTT,CSARGGLATWDTQYF
few,TRBV7-9,TRBJ2-5,TRBD1,TGTGCCAGCAGCTCCGAGGGACAGTACCGGACCCAGTACTTC,CASSSEGQYRTQYF
many,TRBV5-1,TRBJ2-2,-,TGCGCCAGCAGCCTAACTTACAGGGCGAACACCGGGGAGCTGTTTTTT,CASSLTYRANTGELFF
many,TRBV20-1,TRBJ2-3,-,TGCAGTGCTAGAGATCTTCTAGGACAGAGCACAGATACGCAGTATTTT,CSARDLLGQSTDTQYF
few,TRBV19,TRBJ1-4,TRBD1,TGTGCCAGTAGTTCCCGACAGGGCACTGAAAAACTGTTTTTT,CASSSRQGTEKLFF
few,TRBV6-5,TRBJ2-5,TRBD2,TGTGCCAGCAGTTACTCGATGGGCGGGAGGCTCCAAGAGACCCAGTACTTC,CASSYSMGGRLQETQYF
-,TRBV12-3/TRBV12-4,TRBJ1-1,-,TGTGCCAGCAGGCATAACACAGTGAACACTGAAGCTTTCTTT,CASRHNTVNTEAFF
many,TRBV12-3/TRBV12-4,TRBJ2-2,-,TGTGCCAGCAGCCCCCCAGGGGCCGGGGAGCTGTTTTTT,CASSPPGAGELFF
-,TRBV29-1,TRBJ2-1,TRBD1,TGCAGCGCTGCCCCCCGGACAGGGGGCTACAATGAGCAGTTCTTC,CSAAPRTGGYNEQFF
-,TRBV7-2,TRBJ2-1,TRBD2,TGTGCCAGCAGCACCAGCGGGAGAGGAACATACAATGAGCAGTTCTTC,CASSTSGRGTYNEQFF
-,TRBV28,TRBJ2-7,-,TGTGCCAGCAGTTCCCTCCACGTCCCCTACGTATACGAGCAGTACTTC,CASSSLHVPYVYEQYF
-,TRBV20-1,TRBJ2-7,TRBD1,TGCAGTGCTAGAGATCTCGACAGGGGGCTCGAGCAGTACTTC,CSARDLDRGLEQYF
many,TRBV2,TRBJ2-2,TRBD2,TGTGCCAGCAGGCCCGGGACTAGCGGGAGGACCGGGGAGCTGTTTTTT,CASRPGTSGRTGELFF
few,TRBV5-6,TRBJ1-3,-,TGTGCCAGCAGCTTGCCCACAGGCCGGGGCACCATATATTTT,CASSLPTGRGTIYF
-,TRBV5-1,TRBJ2-5,-,TGCGCCAGCAGCCTGAACCAACAGGGACGGGAGACCCAGTACTTC,CASSLNQQGRETQYF
few,TRBV20-1,TRBJ2-7,-,TGCAGTGCTAGAGGCTGGGTAGAGGGTCAGCCTCTAGGGACCTACGAGCAGTACTTC,CSARGWVEGQPLGTYEQYF
-,TRBV7-9,TRBJ2-7,-,TGTGCCAGCAGCTTAGATAACTGGATCAGGGTCAGCGAGCAGTACTTC,CASSLDNWIRVSEQYF
few,TRBV3-1,TRBJ2-1,-,TGTGCCAGCAGCCAAGATTGGTTAGGAACCTACAATGAGCAGTTCTTC,CASSQDWLGTYNEQFF
-,TRBV28,TRBJ2-5,TRBD1,TGTGCCAGCAGTCGACTCGGGACAGGGCCCCAAGAGACCCAGTACTTC,CASSRLGTGPQETQYF
few,TRBV7-9,TRBJ2-5,-,TGTGCCAGCAGCTTATCTGGGCCGTACCAAGAGACCCAGTACTTC,CASSLSGPYQETQYF
few,TRBV4-3,TRBJ2-1,-,TGCGCCAGCAGCCAAGACAGTGTCTCCTACAATGAGCAGTTCTTC,CASSQDSVSYNEQFF
-,TRBV5-1,TRBJ2-7,TRBD1,TGCGCCAGCAGCACAAACACAGGGGCGTACGAGCAGTACTTC,CASSTNTGAYEQYF
-,TRBV29-1,TRBJ2-1,TRBD2,TGCAGCGCTATAGGACTAGCGGGAGCGGTTGAGCAGTTCTTC,CSAIGLAGAVEQFF
-,TRBV7-9,TRBJ1-5,-,TGTGCCAGCAGCTTATCCCACGAGACAGCTTATCAGCCCCAGCATTTT,CASSLSHETAYQPQHF
few,TRBV12-3/TRBV12-4,TRBJ2-1,-,TGTGCCAGCAGTTTATTTCCCCGCCCGGAGGTGGAGCAGTTCTTC,CASSLFPRPEVEQFF
-,TRBV6-1,TRBJ2-3,TRBD2,TGTGCCACCACGGGACTAGCTAGCACAGATACGCAGTATTTT,CATTGLASTDTQYF
few,TRBV7-6,TRBJ2-1,TRBD2,TGTGCCAGCAGCCCCGGGACTAGCGGGAGGGGGCAGTTCTTC,CASSPGTSGRGQFF
few,TRBV9,TRBJ2-2,-,TGTGCCAGCAGCGTAGTCATGTACACCGGGGAGCTGTTTTTT,CASSVVMYTGELFF
-,TRBV28,TRBJ2-1,TRBD2,TGTGCCAGCAGCCCTAAAAGGGGCCTAGCGGGGGTTTTTGGTAATGAGCAGTTCTTC,CASSPKRGLAGVFGNEQFF
few,TRBV29-1,TRBJ1-1,-,TGCAGCGTTCCCTGGAGGGGTTCTGAAGCTTTCTTT,CSVPWRGSEAFF
-,TRBV5-1,TRBJ2-2,TRBD2,TGCGCCAGCAGCAGTGAGGGACTAGCGGGAGTTACCGGGGAGCTGTTTTTT,CASSSEGLAGVTGELFF
few,TRBV20-1,TRBJ2-7,TRBD1,TGCAGTGCGACGAGGGACAGGGGCTACGAGCAGTACTTC,CSATRDRGYEQYF
many,TRBV6-5,TRBJ1-5,TRBD1,TGTGCCAGCAGTTACTTACAGGGGGGCTCATGGCCCCAGCATTTT,CASSYLQGGSWPQHF
few,TRBV7-2,TRBJ2-5,-,TGTGCCAGCAGCTTAGGACCTAGGGGGCAAGAGACCCAGTACTTC,CASSLGPRGQETQYF
-,TRBV4-3,TRBJ2-6,-,TGCGCCAGCAGCCAAGGACACCTCTCTGGGGCCAACGTCCTGACTTTC,CASSQGHLSGANVLTF
-,TRBV7-2,TRBJ2-4,-,TGTGCCAGCAGCAGACGGACAGCCAAAAACATTCAGTACTTC,CASSRRTAKNIQYF